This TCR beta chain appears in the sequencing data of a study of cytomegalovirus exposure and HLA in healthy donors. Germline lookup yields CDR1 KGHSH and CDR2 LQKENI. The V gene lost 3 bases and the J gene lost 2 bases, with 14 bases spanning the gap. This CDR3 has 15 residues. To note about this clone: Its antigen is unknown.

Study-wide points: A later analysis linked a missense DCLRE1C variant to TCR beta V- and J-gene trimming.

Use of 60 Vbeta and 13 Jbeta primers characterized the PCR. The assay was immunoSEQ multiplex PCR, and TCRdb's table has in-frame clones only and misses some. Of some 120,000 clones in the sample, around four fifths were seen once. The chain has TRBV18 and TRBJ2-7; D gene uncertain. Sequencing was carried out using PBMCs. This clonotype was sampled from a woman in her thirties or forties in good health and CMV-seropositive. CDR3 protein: CASSPDLHPTYEQYF. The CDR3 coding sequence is TGTGCCAGCTCACCTGACTTACACCCAACCTACGAGCAGTACTTC. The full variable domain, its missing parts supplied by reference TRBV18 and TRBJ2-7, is NAGVMQNPRHLVRRRGQEARLRCSPMKGHSHVYWYRQLPEEGLKFMVYLQKENIIDESGMPKERFSAEFPKEGPSILRIQQVVRGDSAAYFCASSPDLHPTYEQYFGPGTRLTVT.